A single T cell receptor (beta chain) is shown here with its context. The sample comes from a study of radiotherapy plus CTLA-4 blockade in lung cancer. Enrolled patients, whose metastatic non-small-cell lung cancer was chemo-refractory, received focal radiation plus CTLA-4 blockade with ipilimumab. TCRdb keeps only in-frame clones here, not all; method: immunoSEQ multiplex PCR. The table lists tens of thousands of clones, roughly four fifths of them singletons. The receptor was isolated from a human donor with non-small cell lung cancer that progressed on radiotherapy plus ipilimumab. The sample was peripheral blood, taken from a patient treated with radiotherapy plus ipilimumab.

CDR3 residues: CASSSPDRGDTEAFF. The CDR3 DNA reads TGTGCCAGCAGCTCCCCAGACAGGGGGGACACTGAAGCTTTCTTT. This sequence joins TRBV7-2 and TRBJ1-1; 9 nucleotides line up with TRBD1. Germline CDR1 SGHTA, CDR2 FQGNSA. The CDR3 totals 15 residues. J lost 3 bases, V lost 4 bases, and 6 bases had no gene match.